The clone carrying this TCR beta chain came up a few times. CDR1 is DFQATT and CDR2 is SNEGSKA in the germline V gene (reference sequence). The CDR3 totals 11 residues. Between the trimmed V and J ends, which lost 0 bases and 7 bases, there was a span of 7 bases. The data were taken from a study of T-cell memory formation after mild COVID-19. For the study at large: Clustering of TCRs was largely donor specific.

MiXCR, run by TCRdb on the 5' RACE reads, gives a single entry per CDR3 protein. Among around 340,000 distinct CDR3 sequences listed, about an eighth were seen once. This rearrangement joins TRBV20-1 to TRBJ2-7; D not certain. The sequence came from a man aged 18-30 years who had mild COVID-19 (a few samples of this study predate the infection). Cell type and time point are not known. The source material was PBMCs or a T cell subset sorted from them (not recorded which). CDR3 nucleotides: TGCAGTGCTAGAGATTTCGGAGAGCAGTACTTC. Translated, it gives CSARDFGEQYF.